The 27 T cell receptor beta chains below come from one sample, sequenced in a study of T cell repertoires in cytomegalovirus infection. TCRdb reprocessed the reads with MiXCR, giving one entry per CDR3 protein. Altogether 150,000 to 200,000 distinct CDR3 sequences are present, 28% being singletons, with the ten largest covering 30% to 35%. The material sequenced was PBMCs. These receptors were taken from a human donor in good health (CMV status not recorded). Some clones in this sample may be carry-over from other donors' samples.

This chain links TRBV20-1 with TRBJ2-7; no firm D call. Germline CDR1 reads DFQATT; CDR2 reads SNEGSKA (reference sequence). The ends were cut back, 6 bases at V and 0 bases at J, with 6 bases in the middle. This CDR3 is 11 amino acids long. CDR3 sequence: CSALSSYEQYF. The DNA for the CDR3 is TGCAGTGCCCTCAGCTCCTACGAGCAGTACTTC.

A word on this clonotype: This CDR3 fails to terminate in the conserved phenylalanine or tryptophan, so it likely reflects a read error. This chain connects TRBV7-2 to TRBJ2-1; D tentatively reads TRBD1 or TRBD2 (6 bases each). The CDR3 extends over 17 amino acids. The germline gives CDR1 SGHTA, CDR2 FQGNSA. V dropped 5 bases and J dropped 0 bases, with 17 bases sitting between them. CDR3 residues: CASSLQGGLSSYNEQFY. The CDR3 bases are TGTGCCAGCAGCCTCCAAGGGGGGTTAAGCTCCTACAATGAGCAGTTCTAC.

The chain combines TRBV5-1 with TRBJ2-5; 8 positions agree with TRBD2. Germline values: CDR1 SGHRS, CDR2 YFSETQ. Trimming cost V 4 bases and J 3 bases; bases outside gene matches: 5. The CDR3 is made up of 14 amino acids. In DNA, the CDR3 is TGCGCCAGCAGCCCTCGTAGCGGGGAAGAGACCCAGTACTTC. This sequence encodes CASSPRSGEETQYF.

This chain uses TRBV29-1 with TRBJ2-2; 12 bases are a match to TRBD2. V lost 4 bases to trimming and J lost 0 bases; unmatched junction nucleotides: 9. The CDR3 length is 18 residues. Looked up from germline, CDR1 is SQVTM and CDR2 is ANQGSEA. The CDR3 loop reads CSVGLAGGRRSNTGELFF. The CDR3 nucleotides read TGCAGCGTTGGGCTAGCGGGGGGGCGACGTTCGAACACCGGGGAGCTGTTTTTT.

This clonotype was counted a few times. The chain employs TRBV7-6 and TRBJ1-1; D not certain. This CDR3 is built from 13 residues. The V end was cut by 10 bases, the J end by 0 bases, with 12 bases between. From germline, CDR1 is SGHVS and CDR2 FNYEAQ. DNA of the CDR3: TGTGCCATCTCTGCGGGCTTGAACACTGAAGCTTTCTTT. This gives the protein CAISAGLNTEAFF.

This clonotype was detected ten times or more. CDR3 loop: CASSLSDTDTQYF. For the CDR3, the DNA is TGTGCCAGCAGCTTATCGGATACAGATACGCAGTATTTT. The gene calls are TRBV7-9 and TRBJ2-3; D is undetermined. This CDR3 comprises 13 residues. From germline, CDR1 is SEHNR and CDR2 FQNEAQ (reference sequence). V lost 2 bases to trimming and J lost 3 bases, with 6 bases between them.

This clonotype has ten or more counts. This rearrangement joins TRBV7-8 to TRBJ1-2; D call uncertain. Trimming took 1 base from V and 8 from J, leaving 26 bases between them. Germline CDR1 reads SGHVS; CDR2 reads FQNEAQ. This CDR3 is built from 18 residues. Here the CDR3 DNA reads TGTGCCAGCAGCTTAGACCCAGGAACCGCCGGTGTTAAGCGGGGCTACACCTTC. It encodes CASSLDPGTAGVKRGYTF.

This chain uses TRBV20-1 with TRBJ2-1; 8 nucleotides agree with TRBD2. V dropped 6 bases and J dropped 3; count of bases not matched to a gene: 13. Germline-derived CDR1 and CDR2 are DFQATT and SNEGSKA (reference sequence). This CDR3 has 16 residues. The CDR3 protein is CSAYGGGAGNYNEQFF. CDR3 coding DNA: TGCAGTGCCTACGGGGGGGGGGCCGGAAACTACAATGAGCAGTTCTTC.

With regard to this clonotype: Germline and junction disagree at one end, which may indicate a read error. The V gene is TRBV5-8, the J gene TRBJ1-1; TRBD1 might be the D (5 bases). This CDR3 region has 13 residues. In germline, CDR1 is SGHTS, CDR2 YDEGEE. The CDR3 DNA reads TGTGCCAGCAGTAAAGGGGTAGATACTGAAGCTCTCTTT. This encodes CASSKGVDTEALF.

This clonotype was seen a handful of times. The chain recombines TRBV7-9 with TRBJ1-3; D uncertain. V was shortened by 5 bases and J by 6 bases, with 14 bases between the two germline ends. The CDR3 is made up of 14 amino acids. CDR1 SEHNR and CDR2 FQNEAQ come from the germline V gene (reference sequence). CDR3 sequence reads: CASSGRPEVNTIYF. The DNA for the CDR3 is TGTGCCAGCAGCGGGCGGCCGGAGGTAAACACCATATATTTT.

The chain links TRBV20-1 to TRBJ2-1, with D perhaps matching TRBD2 (6 bases). CDR1 is DFQATT, CDR2 SNEGSKA, per germline (reference sequence). Trimming pared 7 bases from V and 1 base from J, leaving 11 bases between. CDR3 size: 13 residues. This CDR3 is CSVADMSYNEQFF. CDR3 DNA sequence: TGCAGTGTAGCGGACATGTCCTACAATGAGCAGTTCTTC.

This chain connects TRBV6-5 to TRBJ2-2; D not resolved. Germline V gives CDR1 MNHEY, CDR2 SVGAGI. Trimming removed 1 base from V and 5 bases from J, with 11 bases in between. The CDR3 has 15 amino acids. This chain's CDR3 is CASSYFLDRTGELFF. The CDR3 DNA sequence: TGTGCCAGCAGTTACTTTTTGGACCGGACCGGGGAGCTGTTTTTT.

The chain joins TRBV29-1 to TRBJ2-3; 9 bases align to TRBD1. CDR3 size: 13 residues. The V gene end was trimmed by 6 bases and the J gene end by 5 bases; junction bases not matched to a gene: 6. The germline V gene has CDR1 SQVTM and CDR2 ANQGSEA. The CDR3 DNA sequence: TGCAGCGTCTGCCGGGACAGGGAAGATACGCAGTATTTT. Translating it yields CSVCRDREDTQYF.

The table lists this clonotype with a few counts. The V call is TRBV20-1, the J call TRBJ2-1; 9 bases match TRBD2. Germline V CDR1 and CDR2: DFQATT, SNEGSKA (reference sequence). With 6 bases clipped from V and 2 bases from J, the junction kept 11 bases outside the gene matches. The CDR3 extends over 16 amino acids. CDR3 in DNA: TGCAGTGCCATCCAGACTAGCGGCTACACCTACAATGAGCAGTTCTTC. Protein: CSAIQTSGYTYNEQFF.

A few counts support this clonotype. The chain couples TRBV19 to TRBJ2-6; D possibly corresponds to TRBD1 (6 bases). Trimming shortened V by 5 bases and J by 2 bases, and 16 bases separated the two germline ends. CDR3 length: 17 amino acids. Germline CDR1 is LNHDA and CDR2 is SQIVND (reference sequence). CDR3 residues: CASSFEQGSAGANVLTF. For the CDR3, the DNA is TGTGCCAGTAGTTTCGAACAGGGAAGTGCTGGGGCCAACGTCCTGACTTTC.

This clonotype was recorded a few times. The rearrangement uses TRBV5-6 and TRBJ2-2; D gene unclear. This CDR3 contains 13 residues. The V end was cut by 0 bases, the J end by 7 bases, with 7 bases between. Germline V gives CDR1 SGHDT, CDR2 YYEEEE. CDR3 DNA: TGTGCCAGCAGCTTGGAGGGTTTCGGGGAGCTGTTTTTT. The encoded protein is CASSLEGFGELFF. Full variable domain (outside the CDR3, taken from reference TRBV5-6 and TRBJ2-2): DAGVTQSPTHLIKTRGQQVTLRCSPKSGHDTVSWYQQALGQGPQFIFQYYEEEERQRGNFPDRFSGHQFPNYSSELNVNALLLGDSALYLCASSLEGFGELFFGEGSRLTVL.

This clonotype was counted between two and nine times. For the CDR3, the DNA is TGCGCCAGCAGCTCCCTTGGGGGGAGGAACACTGAAGCTTTCTTT. It yields the protein CASSSLGGRNTEAFF. J is TRBJ1-1 and V is TRBV5-1, with D perhaps TRBD1 (5 bases). The CDR3 is 15 amino acids. V lost 3 bases, J lost 1 base, and 13 bases lay in between. Germline CDR1 reads SGHRS; CDR2 reads YFSETQ.

The chain joins TRBV11-2 to TRBJ2-5; no reliable D call. The ends were cut back, 5 bases at V and 4 bases at J, with 5 bases in the middle. CDR3 size: 11 residues. The V gene's germline CDR1 is SGHAT and CDR2 FQNNGV. The CDR3 DNA is TGTGCCAGCAGCAAGGGAGAGACCCAGTACTTC. Translation: CASSKGETQYF.

The chain combines TRBV13 with TRBJ1-2; 7 bases align to TRBD1. With 5 bases clipped from V and 4 bases from J, the junction kept 16 bases outside the gene matches. The length of the CDR3 is 17 residues. From germline, CDR1 is PRHDT and CDR2 FYEKMQ (reference sequence). The CDR3 DNA is TGTGCCAGCAGCAGATACATCGACAGGGAGGGCGGCTATGGCTACACCTTC. Protein sequence: CASSRYIDREGGYGYTF.

Comments on this clonotype: This may stem from a read error, because a much larger clone lies one nucleotide away. The chain uses TRBV7-2 and TRBJ1-6; D not resolved. This CDR3 comprises 15 residues. CDR1 and CDR2 from the germline V gene are SGHTA and FQGNSA. V lost 3 bases and J lost 7, with 13 bases in between. Written as DNA, the CDR3 is TGTACCAGCAGCTTCCTCCGGAGGGAAAATTCACCCCTCCACTTT. Its translation is CTSSFLRRENSPLHF. Supplemented by reference TRBV7-2 and TRBJ1-6, the full variable domain reads GAGVSQSPSNKVTEKGKDVELRCDPISGHTALYWYRQSLGQGLEFLIYFQGNSAPDKSGLPSDRFSAERTGGSVSTLTIQRTQQEDSAVYLCTSSFLRRENSPLHFGNGTRLTVT.

This clonotype was observed once. With a much larger clone just one base away, this may be a read error. V gene TRBV7-2 combines with J gene TRBJ1-2, with D possibly TRBD1 on 5 matching bases. The CDR3 is 13 residues long. Germline V lookup: CDR1 SGHTA, CDR2 FQGNSA. Trimming cost V 6 bases and J 6 bases, with 14 bases left between them. Here the CDR3 reads CASRRTETDGYTF. The CDR3 DNA follows: TGTGCCAGCAGGCGAACCGAGACAGATGGCTACACCTTC. Drawing the rest from reference TRBV7-2 and TRBJ1-2, the complete variable domain is GAGVSQSPSNKVTEKGKDVELRCDPISGHTALYWYRQSLGQGLEFLIYFQGNSAPDKSGLPSDRFSAERTGGSVSTLTIQRTQQEDSAVYLCASRRTETDGYTFGSGTRLTVV.

This chain joins TRBV7-2 and TRBJ1-3; D not certain. The length of the CDR3 is 11 residues. Trimming took off 5 bases at V and 8 bases at J, with 7 bases between the two ends. Germline loops: CDR1 SGHTA, CDR2 FQGNSA. The chain's CDR3 is CASSARDTIYF. CDR3 nucleotide sequence: TGTGCCAGCAGCGCCAGAGACACCATATATTTT.

The chain recombines TRBV6-1 with TRBJ1-5; TRBD1 matches 11 bases. The CDR3 has 19 amino acids. Germline CDR1 and CDR2: MNHNS and SASEGT. The trim removed 3 bases at V and 0 bases at J, leaving 10 bases unmatched. The CDR3 DNA sequence: TGTGCCAGCAGTGACTCCAGGACAGGGGGCTTTTATAGCAATCAGCCCCAGCATTTT. The encoded protein is CASSDSRTGGFYSNQPQHF.

CDR3 amino acids: CASSLDSYSGNTIYF. CDR3 in DNA: TGTGCCAGCAGCCTCGACAGTTACTCTGGAAACACCATATATTTT. The V call is TRBV7-2, the J call TRBJ1-3; D perhaps matches TRBD1 (5 bases). The CDR3 extends over 15 amino acids. Trimming cost V 5 bases and J 0 bases, with 11 bases left between them. Germline values: CDR1 SGHTA, CDR2 FQGNSA.

This clonotype was seen many times. The chain links TRBV7-2 to TRBJ1-5; perhaps TRBD1 as D (5 bases). Germline assignment: CDR1 SGHTA and CDR2 FQGNSA. This CDR3 region has 15 residues. Trimming shortened V by 0 bases and J by 5 bases, and 11 bases separated the two germline ends. CDR3 coding DNA: TGTGCCAGCAGCTTAGCGTTTCAGGGATATCAGCCCCAGCATTTT. This gives the protein CASSLAFQGYQPQHF.

V gene TRBV25-1 combines with J gene TRBJ2-7; 10 bases map to TRBD2. The CDR3 length is 15 residues. J gave up 2 bases and V 6 bases, and 7 bases lay outside the gene matches. Germline CDR1 MGHDK, CDR2 SYGVNS. Written as DNA, the CDR3 is TGTGCCAGCAGGCCCCGGACTAGCGGCGCCTACGAGCAGTACTTC. Translated: CASRPRTSGAYEQYF.

The J gene is TRBJ1-1, the V gene TRBV10-3, with 8 bases lining up with TRBD1. The length of the CDR3 is 14 residues. J lost 5 bases, V lost 4 bases, and 6 bases had no gene match. Germline CDR1 and CDR2: ENHRY and SYGVKD. CDR3 DNA: TGTGCCATCAGTGGACGACAGGGGACAACTGAAGCTTTCTTT. Translated, it gives CAISGRQGTTEAFF.